This is a list of T cell receptor beta chains from one sample in a study of T cells expressing NK-cell markers. TCRdb re-analyzed the 5' RACE reads; it lists each CDR3 protein once, without DNA. In all, the sample yields roughly 110,000 distinct CDR3 sequences. Source material: blood T cells: a sorted CD56 or NKG2C T cell subset, CD4+ or CD8+ T cells, or bulk PBMC T cells (not recorded which). The receptors were sampled from a woman aged 18-70 years in good health. The CDR3 runs from the conserved cysteine through the conserved F or W.

j_call,v_call,cdr3_aa
TRBJ2-3,TRBV19,CARSIRDFAPDTQYF
TRBJ2-3,TRBV6-2/TRBV6-3,CASSYSTSGVDADTQYF
TRBJ2-1,TRBV20-1,CSADTYRGGRGPNEQFF
TRBJ2-5,TRBV12-3/TRBV12-4,CASSLEGGGETQYF
TRBJ1-1,TRBV27,CASSPSLNTEAFF
TRBJ2-1,TRBV5-6,CASSTGVGITEQFF
TRBJ2-1,TRBV4-1,CASSPQAVLAGGNEQFF
TRBJ1-5,TRBV12-3/TRBV12-4,CASSRTGGGFNQPQHF
TRBJ2-1,TRBV19,CASSAMGSSYNEQFF
TRBJ1-4,TRBV19,CASSPGTATNEKLFF
TRBJ1-1,TRBV29-1,CSVDVGIPEAFF
TRBJ2-3,TRBV2,CASSHGTSSTDTQYF
TRBJ2-7,TRBV28,CASSPRTSAGEQYF
TRBJ2-7,TRBV4-2,CASSQGLASYEQYF
TRBJ2-1,TRBV15,CATSRGRGTSAHNEQFF
TRBJ2-1,TRBV20-1,CSARSSGRVVAFYNEQFF
TRBJ2-3,TRBV20-1,CSARTLAGDTDTQYF
TRBJ2-1,TRBV9,CASSGGGQAYNEQFF
TRBJ1-4,TRBV29-1,CSVVVFGEKLFF
TRBJ1-5,TRBV12-3/TRBV12-4,CASRGGTGDGIQHF
TRBJ2-1,TRBV20-1,CSARTAGAYNEQFF
TRBJ2-1,TRBV14,CASSGSTSGGADEQFF
TRBJ2-1,TRBV7-2,CASTPLAGVYNEQFF
TRBJ2-3,TRBV29-1,CSVPIRGPDTQYF
TRBJ1-2,TRBV27,CASSPWTGGYGYTF
TRBJ2-1,TRBV5-4,CASSWGTSNNEQFF
TRBJ2-1,TRBV20-1,CSAKRLAGDYNEQFF
TRBJ2-3,TRBV28,CASSISGRAWTDTQYF
TRBJ2-1,TRBV20-1,CSAPPSSYNEQFF
TRBJ2-2,TRBV20-1,CSARGLAGPGELFF
TRBJ2-5,TRBV29-1,CSVLVQGERETQYF
TRBJ2-5,TRBV5-4,CASSPLVSGHQETQYF
TRBJ2-1,TRBV12-3/TRBV12-4,CASSPTSGGPNEQFF
TRBJ2-5,TRBV3-1,CASTKYQETQYF
TRBJ2-2,TRBV21-1,CASSPREAGELFF
TRBJ2-1,TRBV5-4,CASRAPGLGGNNEQFF
TRBJ2-3,TRBV7-8,CASTSGRVPDTQYF
TRBJ1-1,TRBV6-2/TRBV6-3,CASRPRGGGTEAFF
TRBJ1-3,TRBV29-1,CSVQRTGNTIYF
TRBJ2-5,TRBV7-9,CASSPRDIYQETQYF
TRBJ1-2,TRBV27,CASSLSFGGHGYTF
TRBJ2-3,TRBV4-3,CASSPDPRGGGTDTQYF
TRBJ2-1,TRBV5-4,CASRTTIMSSYNEQFF
TRBJ1-4,TRBV10-3,CAISDRGFGEKLFF
TRBJ2-1,TRBV7-2,CASSLERGGPNEQFF
TRBJ2-3,TRBV30,CAWSVTSVADTQYF
TRBJ1-2,TRBV6-5,CASSYRGGEGYGYTF
TRBJ1-1,TRBV5-1,CASSWRQGVGEAFF
TRBJ1-5,TRBV5-5,CASSLEWDTRNQPQHF
TRBJ1-4,TRBV4-1,CASSQDKGRWDEKLFF
TRBJ2-1,TRBV6-1,CASSLTISYNEQFF